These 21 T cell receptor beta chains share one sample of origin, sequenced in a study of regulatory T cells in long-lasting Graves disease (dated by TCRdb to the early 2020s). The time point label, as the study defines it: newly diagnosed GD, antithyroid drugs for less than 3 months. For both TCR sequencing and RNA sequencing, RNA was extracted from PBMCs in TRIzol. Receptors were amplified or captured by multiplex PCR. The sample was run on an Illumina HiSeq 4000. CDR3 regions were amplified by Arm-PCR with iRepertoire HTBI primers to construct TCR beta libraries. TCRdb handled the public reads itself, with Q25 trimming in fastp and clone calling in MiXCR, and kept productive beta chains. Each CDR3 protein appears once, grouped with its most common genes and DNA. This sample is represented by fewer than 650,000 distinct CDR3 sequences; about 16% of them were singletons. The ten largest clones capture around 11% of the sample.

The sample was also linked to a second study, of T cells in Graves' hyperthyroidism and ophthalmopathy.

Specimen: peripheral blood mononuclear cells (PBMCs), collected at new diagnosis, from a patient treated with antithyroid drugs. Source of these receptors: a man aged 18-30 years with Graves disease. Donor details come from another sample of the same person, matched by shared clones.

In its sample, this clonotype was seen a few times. Here the CDR3 DNA reads TGTGCCAGCAGCCCCCTGGGACAGGGAGCCTACGAGCAGTACTTC. Amino acids: CASSPLGQGAYEQYF. The chain joins TRBV14 to TRBJ2-7; 9 positions agree with TRBD1. The V and J ends lost 4 bases and 2 bases, in that order; junction bases with no gene match: 6. The CDR3 totals 15 residues. CDR1 SGHDN and CDR2 FVKESK come from the germline V gene.

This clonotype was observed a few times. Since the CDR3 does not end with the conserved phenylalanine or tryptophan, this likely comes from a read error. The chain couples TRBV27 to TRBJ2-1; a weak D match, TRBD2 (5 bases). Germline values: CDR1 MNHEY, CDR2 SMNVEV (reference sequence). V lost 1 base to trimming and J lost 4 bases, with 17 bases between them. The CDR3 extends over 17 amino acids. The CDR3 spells CASSLYSGSRRYNEQFL. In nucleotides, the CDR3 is TGTGCCAGCAGTTTATATTCGGGCAGCAGGAGGTACAATGAGCAGTTCCTC.

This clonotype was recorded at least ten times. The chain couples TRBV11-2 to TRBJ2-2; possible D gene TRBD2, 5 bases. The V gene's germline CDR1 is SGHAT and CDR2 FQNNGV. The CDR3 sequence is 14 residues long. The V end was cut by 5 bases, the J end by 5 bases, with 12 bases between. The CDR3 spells CASSHGGSTGELFF. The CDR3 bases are TGTGCCAGCAGCCACGGTGGGAGTACCGGGGAGCTGTTTTTT.

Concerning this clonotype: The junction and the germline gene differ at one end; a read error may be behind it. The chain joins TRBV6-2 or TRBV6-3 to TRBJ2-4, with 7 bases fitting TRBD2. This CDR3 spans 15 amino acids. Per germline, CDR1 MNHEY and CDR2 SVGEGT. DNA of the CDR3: TGTGCCAGCAGTTACCCCAACAGCGGGGAGAATGAGCAGTCCTTC. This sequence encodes CASSYPNSGENEQSF.

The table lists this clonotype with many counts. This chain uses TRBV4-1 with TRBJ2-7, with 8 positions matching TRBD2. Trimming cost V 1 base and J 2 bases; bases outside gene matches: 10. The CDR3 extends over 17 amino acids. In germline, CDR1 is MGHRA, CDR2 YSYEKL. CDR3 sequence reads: CASSQVGSSGSPYEQYF. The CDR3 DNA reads TGCGCCAGCAGCCAAGTCGGGTCCAGCGGGAGCCCCTACGAGCAGTACTTC.

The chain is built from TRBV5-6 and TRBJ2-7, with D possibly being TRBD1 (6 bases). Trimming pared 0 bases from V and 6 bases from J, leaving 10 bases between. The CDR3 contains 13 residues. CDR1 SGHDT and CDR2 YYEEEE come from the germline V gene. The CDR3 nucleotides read TGTGCCAGCAGCTTGGGACAGGTAGTCGAGCAGTACTTC. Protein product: CASSLGQVVEQYF.

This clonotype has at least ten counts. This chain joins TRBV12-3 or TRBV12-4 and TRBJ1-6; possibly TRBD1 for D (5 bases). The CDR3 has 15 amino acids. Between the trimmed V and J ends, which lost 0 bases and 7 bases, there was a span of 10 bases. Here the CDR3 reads CASSLAGQGNSPLHF. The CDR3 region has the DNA TGTGCCAGCAGTTTAGCGGGGCAGGGAAATTCACCCCTCCACTTT.

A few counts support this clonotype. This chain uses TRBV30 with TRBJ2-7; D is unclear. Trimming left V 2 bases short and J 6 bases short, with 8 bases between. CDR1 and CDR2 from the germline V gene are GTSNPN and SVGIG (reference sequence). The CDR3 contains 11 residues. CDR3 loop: CAWSPPCEQYF. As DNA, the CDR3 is TGTGCCTGGAGTCCCCCTTGCGAGCAGTACTTC.

CDR3 in DNA: TGCAGTGCCACTTCGGGCAGGAGCTCCTACGAGCAGTACTTC. It yields the protein CSATSGRSSYEQYF. This sequence joins TRBV20-1 and TRBJ2-7; D unclear. There are 14 residues in the CDR3. V lost 6 bases to trimming and J lost 0 bases, with 15 bases between them. CDR1 and CDR2 (germline): DFQATT, SNEGSKA (reference sequence).

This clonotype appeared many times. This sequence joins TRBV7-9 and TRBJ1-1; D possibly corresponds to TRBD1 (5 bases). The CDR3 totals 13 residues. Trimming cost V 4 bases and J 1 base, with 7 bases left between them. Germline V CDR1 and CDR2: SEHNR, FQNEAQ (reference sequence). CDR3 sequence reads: CASSSGPNTEAFF. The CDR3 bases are TGTGCCAGCAGCTCGGGACCGAACACTGAAGCTTTCTTT.

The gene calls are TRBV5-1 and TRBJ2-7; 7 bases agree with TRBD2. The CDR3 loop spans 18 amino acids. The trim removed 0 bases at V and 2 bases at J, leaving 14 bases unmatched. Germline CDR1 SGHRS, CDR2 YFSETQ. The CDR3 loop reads CASSLAGSGDYPPYEQYF. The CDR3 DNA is TGCGCCAGCAGCTTGGCCGGGTCCGGGGACTATCCTCCCTACGAGCAGTACTTC.

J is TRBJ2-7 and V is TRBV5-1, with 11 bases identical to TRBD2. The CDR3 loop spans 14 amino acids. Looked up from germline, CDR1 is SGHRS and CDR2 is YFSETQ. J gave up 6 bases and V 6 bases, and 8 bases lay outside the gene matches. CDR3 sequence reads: CASTTSGEGGEQYF. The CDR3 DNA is TGCGCCAGCACGACTAGCGGGGAAGGGGGCGAGCAGTACTTC.

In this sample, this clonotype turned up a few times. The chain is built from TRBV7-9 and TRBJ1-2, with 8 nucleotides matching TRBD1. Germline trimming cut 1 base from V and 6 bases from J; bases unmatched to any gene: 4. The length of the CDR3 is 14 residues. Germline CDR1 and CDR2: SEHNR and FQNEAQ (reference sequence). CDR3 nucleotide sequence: TGTGCCAGCAGCTTAGGCGGCAGGGGGCATGGCTACACCTTC. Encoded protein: CASSLGGRGHGYTF.

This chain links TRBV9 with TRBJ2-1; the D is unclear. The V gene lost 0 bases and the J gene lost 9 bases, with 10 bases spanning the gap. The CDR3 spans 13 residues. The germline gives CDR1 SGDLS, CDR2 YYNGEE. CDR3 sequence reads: CASSVGHTGEQFF. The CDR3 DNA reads TGTGCCAGCAGCGTAGGACATACGGGTGAGCAGTTCTTC.

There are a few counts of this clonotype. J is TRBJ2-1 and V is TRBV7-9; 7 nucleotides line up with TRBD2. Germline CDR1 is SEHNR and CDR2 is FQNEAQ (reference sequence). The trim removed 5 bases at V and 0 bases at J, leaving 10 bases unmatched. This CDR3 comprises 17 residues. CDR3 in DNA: TGTGCCAGCAGCCACTACCGGGACTACTACTCCTACAATGAGCAGTTCTTC. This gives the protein CASSHYRDYYSYNEQFF. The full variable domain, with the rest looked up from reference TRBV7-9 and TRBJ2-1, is DTGVSQNPRHKITKRGQNVTFRCDPISEHNRLYWYRQTLGQGPEFLTYFQNEAQLEKSRLLSDRFSAERPKGSFSTLEIQRTEQGDSAMYLCASSHYRDYYSYNEQFFGPGTRLTVL.

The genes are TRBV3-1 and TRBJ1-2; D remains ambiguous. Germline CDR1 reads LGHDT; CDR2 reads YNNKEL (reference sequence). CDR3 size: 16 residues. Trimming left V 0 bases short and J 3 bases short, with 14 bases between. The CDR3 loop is CASSQDGGYEDYGYTF. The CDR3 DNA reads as TGTGCCAGCAGCCAAGATGGCGGGTACGAGGACTATGGCTACACCTTC.

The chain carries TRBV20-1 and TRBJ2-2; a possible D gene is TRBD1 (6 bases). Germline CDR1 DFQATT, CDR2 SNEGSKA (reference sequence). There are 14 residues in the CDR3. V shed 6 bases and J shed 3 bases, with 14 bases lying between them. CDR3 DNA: TGCAGTGCCCCCCGGACAGCGCACACCGGGGAGCTGTTTTTT. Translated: CSAPRTAHTGELFF.

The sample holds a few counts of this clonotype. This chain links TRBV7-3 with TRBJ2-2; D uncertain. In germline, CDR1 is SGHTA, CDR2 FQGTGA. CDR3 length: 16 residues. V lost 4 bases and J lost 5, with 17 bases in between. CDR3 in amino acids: CASSSRMGSSTGELFF. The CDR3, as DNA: TGTGCCAGCAGCTCGCGGATGGGCAGTTCGACCGGGGAGCTGTTTTTT.

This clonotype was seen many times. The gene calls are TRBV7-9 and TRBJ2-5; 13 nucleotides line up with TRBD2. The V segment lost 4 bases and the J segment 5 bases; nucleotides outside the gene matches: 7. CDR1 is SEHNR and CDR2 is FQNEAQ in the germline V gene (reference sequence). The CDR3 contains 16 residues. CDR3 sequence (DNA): TGTGCCAGCAGCTACGGACTAGCGGGGGACGGGGAGACCCAGTACTTC. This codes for CASSYGLAGDGETQYF.

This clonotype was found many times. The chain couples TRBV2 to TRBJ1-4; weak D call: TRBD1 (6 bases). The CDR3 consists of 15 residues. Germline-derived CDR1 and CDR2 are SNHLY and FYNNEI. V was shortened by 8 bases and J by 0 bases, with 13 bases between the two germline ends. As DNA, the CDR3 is TGTGCCAGCGGAGGCTGGACAGCAACTAATGAAAAACTGTTTTTT. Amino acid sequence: CASGGWTATNEKLFF.

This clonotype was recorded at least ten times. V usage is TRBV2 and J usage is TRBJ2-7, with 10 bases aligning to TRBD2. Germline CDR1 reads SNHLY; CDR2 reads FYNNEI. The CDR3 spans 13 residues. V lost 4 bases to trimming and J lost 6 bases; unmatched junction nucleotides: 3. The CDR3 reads CASSGGLALEQYF. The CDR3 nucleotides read TGTGCCAGCAGTGGGGGACTAGCGCTCGAGCAGTACTTC. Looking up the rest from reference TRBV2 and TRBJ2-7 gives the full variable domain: EPEVTQTPSHQVTQMGQEVILRCVPISNHLYFYWYRQILGQKVEFLVSFYNNEISEKSEIFDDQFSVERPDGSNFTLKIRSTKLEDSAMYFCASSGGLALEQYFGPGTRLTVT.